This TCR beta chain was sequenced for a study of T cell responses to AZD1222 COVID-19 vaccine. With 3 bases removed from V and 3 bases from J, the gap between germline ends came to 10 bases. This CDR3 is built from 14 residues. Worth noting for this clone: Its antigen is unidentified.

The protocol was immunoSEQ multiplex PCR, while the TCRdb copy is restricted to in-frame clones and leaves out a portion. The sample consists of approximately 120,000 clones, 80% to 90% of them appearing once. Findings and caveats of the study: Distributed over spike, vaccine-associated CD4 TCRs predominated at 160-218 and 743-854.

The J gene is TRBJ2-3, the V gene TRBV23-1; possible D gene TRBD2, 6 bases. TRBV23-1 is an ORF, and what it does is uncertain. This clonotype was obtained from an adult who received the AZD1222 COVID-19 vaccine. Specimen: peripheral blood, collected 28 days after the second AZD1222 dose. CDR3 protein: CASSHWGETDTQYF. In DNA form, the CDR3 reads TGCGCCAGCAGTCACTGGGGGGAAACAGATACGCAGTATTTT.